Listed here is a single TCR beta chain. The data were obtained in a study of cytomegalovirus exposure and HLA in healthy donors. Measured with immunoSEQ multiplex PCR; TCRdb has only the in-frame clones, and not every one. The repertoire holds about 130,000 clones, approximately 84% seen once, with 25% to 30% in the top ten. The CDR3 is 17 amino acids. V gave up 0 bases and J gave up 6 bases; unmatched junction bases: 10. The sequence derives from a man younger than 40 in good health and CMV-seropositive. Material for sequencing was PBMCs. The chain uses TRBV6-7 and TRBJ2-1, with 8 bases that match TRBD2. TRBV6-7 is flagged as an ORF with uncertain function. In nucleotides, the CDR3 is TGTGCCAGCAGTTACTCGAGTGGCCAGCGGGAGCTCAATGAGCAGTTCTTC. Its protein product is CASSYSSGQRELNEQFF.